The clone carrying this TCR beta chain was seen only once. What it binds is unknown. V shed 2 bases, J shed 5 bases, and the junction held 7 bases outside the gene matches. The CDR3 is 15 residues long. CDR1 SGHVS and CDR2 FNYEAQ come from the germline V gene. It was with unique molecular identifiers that the TCRbeta library was prepared. MiXCR, applied by TCRdb to the PCR reads, yields one record per CDR3 protein. The sample includes about 440,000 distinct CDR3 sequences, 43% of them seen just once. The record originates from a study of T-cell reconstitution after alpha-beta-depleted transplantation in children. General study results and limits: Diversity and T-cell counts at one year after transplant derived mostly from new T cells. Some patients showed high day-60 TCRbeta diversity, which derived from surviving recipient T cells and thymic progenitors.

The sequence came from a girl aged 2 to 10 with aplastic anemia, due to receive a stem cell transplant. The chain carries TRBV7-6 and TRBJ2-3, with 7 bases that match TRBD1. Sequencing used PBMCs, obtained before TCRalphabeta/CD19-depleted stem cell transplant. The CDR3 sequence: CASSLPGQVGDTQYF. The DNA of the CDR3 is TGTGCCAGCAGCTTACCCGGACAGGTCGGAGATACGCAGTATTTT.